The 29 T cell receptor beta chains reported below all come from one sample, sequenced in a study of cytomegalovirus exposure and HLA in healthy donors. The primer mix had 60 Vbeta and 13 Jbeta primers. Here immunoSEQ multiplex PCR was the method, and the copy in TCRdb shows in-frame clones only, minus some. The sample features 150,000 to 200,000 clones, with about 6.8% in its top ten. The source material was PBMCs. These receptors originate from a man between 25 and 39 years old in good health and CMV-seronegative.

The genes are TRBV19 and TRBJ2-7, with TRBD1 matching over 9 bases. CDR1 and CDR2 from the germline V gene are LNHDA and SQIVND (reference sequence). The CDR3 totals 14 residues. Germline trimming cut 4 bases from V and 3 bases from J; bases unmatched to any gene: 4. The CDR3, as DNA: TGTGCCAGTAGTAGCCGGGACAGGGTCTACGAGCAGTACTTC. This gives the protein CASSSRDRVYEQYF.

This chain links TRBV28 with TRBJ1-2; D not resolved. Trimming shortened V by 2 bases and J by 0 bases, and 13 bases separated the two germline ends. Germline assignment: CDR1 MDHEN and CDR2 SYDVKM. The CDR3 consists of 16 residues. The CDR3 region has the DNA TGTGCCAGCAGTTTAATAGGACTACCCTCTAACTATGGCTACACCTTC. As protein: CASSLIGLPSNYGYTF.

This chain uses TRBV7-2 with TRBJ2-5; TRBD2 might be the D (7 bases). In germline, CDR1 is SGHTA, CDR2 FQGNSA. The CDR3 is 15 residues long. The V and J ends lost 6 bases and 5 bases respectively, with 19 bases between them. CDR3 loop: CASSNLRGARETQYF. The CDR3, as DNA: TGTGCCAGCAGTAATCTTCGGGGGGCGAGGGAGACCCAGTACTTC.

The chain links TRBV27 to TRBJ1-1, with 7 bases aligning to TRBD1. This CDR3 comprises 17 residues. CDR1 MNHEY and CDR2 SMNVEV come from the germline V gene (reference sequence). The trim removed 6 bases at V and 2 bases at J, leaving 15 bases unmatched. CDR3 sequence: CASRDRTGAYTNTEAFF. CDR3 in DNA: TGTGCCAGCAGGGACCGGACAGGTGCGTACACAAACACTGAAGCTTTCTTT.

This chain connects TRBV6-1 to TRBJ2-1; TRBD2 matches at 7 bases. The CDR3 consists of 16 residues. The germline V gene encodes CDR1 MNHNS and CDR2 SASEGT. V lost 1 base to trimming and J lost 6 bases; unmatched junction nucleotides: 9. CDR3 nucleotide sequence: TGTGCCAGCAGTGAAGGGGTGGGGGGGACTGGCAATGAGCAGTTCTTC. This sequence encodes CASSEGVGGTGNEQFF.

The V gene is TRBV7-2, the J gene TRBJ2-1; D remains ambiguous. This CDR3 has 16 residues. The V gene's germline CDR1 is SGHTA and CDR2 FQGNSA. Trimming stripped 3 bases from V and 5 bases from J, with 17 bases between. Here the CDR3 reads CASSFWVAEGHNEQFF. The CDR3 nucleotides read TGTGCCAGCAGCTTTTGGGTAGCAGAAGGCCACAATGAGCAGTTCTTC.

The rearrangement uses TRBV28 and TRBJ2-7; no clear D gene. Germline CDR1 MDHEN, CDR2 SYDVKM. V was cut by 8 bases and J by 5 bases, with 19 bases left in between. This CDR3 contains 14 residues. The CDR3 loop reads CASGASYTSNEQYF. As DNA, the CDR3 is TGTGCCAGCGGAGCCTCATATACAAGCAACGAGCAGTACTTC.

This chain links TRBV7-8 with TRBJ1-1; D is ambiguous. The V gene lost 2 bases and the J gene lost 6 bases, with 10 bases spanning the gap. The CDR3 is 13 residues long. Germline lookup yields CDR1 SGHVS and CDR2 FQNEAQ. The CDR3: CASSLLLSPEAFF. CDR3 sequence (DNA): TGTGCCAGCAGCTTATTACTCTCTCCTGAAGCTTTCTTT.

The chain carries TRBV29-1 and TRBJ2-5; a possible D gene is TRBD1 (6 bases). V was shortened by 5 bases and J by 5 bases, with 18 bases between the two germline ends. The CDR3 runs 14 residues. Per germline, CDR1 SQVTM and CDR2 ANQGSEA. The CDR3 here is CSVTTQGFGETQYF. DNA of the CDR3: TGCAGCGTTACCACTCAGGGGTTTGGGGAGACCCAGTACTTC.

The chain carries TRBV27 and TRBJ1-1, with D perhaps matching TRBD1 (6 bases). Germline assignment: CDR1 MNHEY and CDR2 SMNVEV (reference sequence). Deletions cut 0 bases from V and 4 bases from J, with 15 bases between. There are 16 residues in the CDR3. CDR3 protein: CASSLSWGQWATEAFF. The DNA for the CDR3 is TGTGCCAGCAGTTTATCGTGGGGGCAGTGGGCCACTGAAGCTTTCTTT.

This CDR3 reads CASSVKVGSGRRRTQYF. The CDR3 bases are TGCGCCAGCAGTGTGAAGGTGGGTAGCGGGAGGAGAAGAACCCAGTACTTC. The chain couples TRBV10-2 to TRBJ2-5; 10 bases fit TRBD2. Germline trimming cut 4 bases from V and 8 bases from J; bases unmatched to any gene: 16. Germline V lookup: CDR1 WSHSY, CDR2 SAAADI. The CDR3 is 17 amino acids.

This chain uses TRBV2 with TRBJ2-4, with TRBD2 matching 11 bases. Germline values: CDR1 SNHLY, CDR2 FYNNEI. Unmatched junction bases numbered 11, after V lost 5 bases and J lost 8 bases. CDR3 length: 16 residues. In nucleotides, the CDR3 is TGTGCCAGCAGTACAACTAGCGGGAGTATCGGGGACATTCAGTACTTC. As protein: CASSTTSGSIGDIQYF.

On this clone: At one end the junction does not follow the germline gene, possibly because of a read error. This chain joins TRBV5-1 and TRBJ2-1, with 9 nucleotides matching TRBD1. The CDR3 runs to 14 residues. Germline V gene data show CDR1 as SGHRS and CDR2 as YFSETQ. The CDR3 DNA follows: TGCGCCAGCAGCTCACTCGGGGACAGGGCCACACGGGTCTTC. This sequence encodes CASSSLGDRATRVF.

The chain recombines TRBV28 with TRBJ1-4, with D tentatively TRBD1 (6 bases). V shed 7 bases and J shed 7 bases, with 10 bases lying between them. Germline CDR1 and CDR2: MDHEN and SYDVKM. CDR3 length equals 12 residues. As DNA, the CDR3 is TGTGCCAGCAAACAGGGTGGTGAAAAACTGTTTTTT. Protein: CASKQGGEKLFF.

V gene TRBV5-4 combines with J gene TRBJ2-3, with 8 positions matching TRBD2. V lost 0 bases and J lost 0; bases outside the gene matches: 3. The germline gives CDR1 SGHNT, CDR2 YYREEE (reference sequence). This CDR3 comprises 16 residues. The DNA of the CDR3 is TGTGCCAGCAGCTTGGCGGGGGGGGCTAGCACAGATACGCAGTATTTT. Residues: CASSLAGGASTDTQYF.

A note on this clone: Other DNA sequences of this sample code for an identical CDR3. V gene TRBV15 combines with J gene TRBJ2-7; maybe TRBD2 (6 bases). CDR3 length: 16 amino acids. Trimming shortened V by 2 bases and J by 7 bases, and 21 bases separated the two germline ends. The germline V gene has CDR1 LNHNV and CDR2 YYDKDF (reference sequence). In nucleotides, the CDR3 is TGTGCCACCAGCAGACACCGGGGGACGACGAGACCAGAGCAGTACTTC. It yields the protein CATSRHRGTTRPEQYF.

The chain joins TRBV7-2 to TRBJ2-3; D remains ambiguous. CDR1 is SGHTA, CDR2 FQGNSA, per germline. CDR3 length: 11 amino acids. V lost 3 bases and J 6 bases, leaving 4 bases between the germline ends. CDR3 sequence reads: CASSFMDTQYF. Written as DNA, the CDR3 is TGTGCCAGCAGCTTCATGGATACGCAGTATTTT.

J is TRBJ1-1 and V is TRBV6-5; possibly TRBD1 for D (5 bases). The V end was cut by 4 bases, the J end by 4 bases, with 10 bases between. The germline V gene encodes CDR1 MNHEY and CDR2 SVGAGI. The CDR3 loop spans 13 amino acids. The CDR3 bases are TGTGCCAGCAGTTCCCACGGGGGCACTGAAGCTTTCTTT. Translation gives CASSSHGGTEAFF.

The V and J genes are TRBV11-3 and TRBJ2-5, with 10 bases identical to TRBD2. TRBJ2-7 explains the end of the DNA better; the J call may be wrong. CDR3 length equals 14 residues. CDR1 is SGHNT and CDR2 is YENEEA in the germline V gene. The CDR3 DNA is TGTGCCAGCAGCTTTAGCGGGGGGTCCTACGAGCAGTACTTC. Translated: CASSFSGGSYEQYF.

The CDR3 sequence is CSVEGQLVKTQYF. In DNA, the CDR3 is TGCAGCGTGGAGGGACAGTTAGTGAAGACCCAGTACTTC. The V gene is TRBV29-1, the J gene TRBJ2-5; D is possibly TRBD1 (7 bases). Germline CDR1 is SQVTM and CDR2 is ANQGSEA. Trimming shortened V by 6 bases and J by 6 bases, and 17 bases separated the two germline ends. The CDR3 is made up of 13 amino acids.

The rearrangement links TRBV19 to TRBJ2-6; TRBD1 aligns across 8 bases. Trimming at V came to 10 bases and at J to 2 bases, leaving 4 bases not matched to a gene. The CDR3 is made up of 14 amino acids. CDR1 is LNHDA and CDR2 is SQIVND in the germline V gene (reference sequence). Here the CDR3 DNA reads TGTGCCACCTCACAGGGGGCTGGGGCCAACGTCCTGACTTTC. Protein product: CATSQGAGANVLTF.

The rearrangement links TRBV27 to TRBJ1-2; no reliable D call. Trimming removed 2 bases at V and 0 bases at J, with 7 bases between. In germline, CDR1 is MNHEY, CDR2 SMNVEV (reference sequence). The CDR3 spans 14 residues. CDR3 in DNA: TGTGCCAGCAGTTTAAACGGAGCTAACTATGGCTACACCTTC. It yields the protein CASSLNGANYGYTF.

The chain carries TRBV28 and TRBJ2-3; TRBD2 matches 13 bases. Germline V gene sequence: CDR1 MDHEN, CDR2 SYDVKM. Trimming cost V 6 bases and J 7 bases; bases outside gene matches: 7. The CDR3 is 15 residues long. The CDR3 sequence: CASSLGTSGDNTQYF. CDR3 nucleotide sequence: TGTGCCAGCAGCCTCGGGACTAGCGGGGACAATACGCAGTATTTT.

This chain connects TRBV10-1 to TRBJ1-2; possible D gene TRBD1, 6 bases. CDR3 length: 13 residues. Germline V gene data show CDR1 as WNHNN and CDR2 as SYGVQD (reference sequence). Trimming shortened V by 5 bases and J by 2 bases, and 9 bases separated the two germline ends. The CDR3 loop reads CASSRDTNYGYTF. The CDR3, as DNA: TGCGCCAGCAGTCGGGACACAAACTATGGCTACACCTTC.

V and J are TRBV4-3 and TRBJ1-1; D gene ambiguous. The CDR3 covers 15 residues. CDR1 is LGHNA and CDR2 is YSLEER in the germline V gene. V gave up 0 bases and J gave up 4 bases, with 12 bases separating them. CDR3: CASSQELFELTEAFF. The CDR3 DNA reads TGCGCCAGCAGCCAAGAGTTGTTCGAGCTCACTGAAGCTTTCTTT.

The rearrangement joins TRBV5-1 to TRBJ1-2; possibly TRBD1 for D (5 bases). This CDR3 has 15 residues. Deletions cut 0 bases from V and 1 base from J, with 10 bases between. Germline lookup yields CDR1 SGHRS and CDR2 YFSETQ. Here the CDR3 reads CASSLDGGFNYGYTF. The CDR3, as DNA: TGCGCCAGCAGCTTGGACGGGGGTTTTAACTATGGCTACACCTTC.

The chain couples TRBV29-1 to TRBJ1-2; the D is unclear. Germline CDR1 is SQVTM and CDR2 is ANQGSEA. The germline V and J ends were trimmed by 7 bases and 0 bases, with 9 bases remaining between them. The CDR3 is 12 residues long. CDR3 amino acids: CSGGGTNYGYTF. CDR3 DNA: TGCAGCGGAGGAGGGACTAACTATGGCTACACCTTC. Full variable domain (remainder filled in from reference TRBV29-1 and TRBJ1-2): SAVISQKPSRDICQRGTSLTIQCQVDSQVTMMFWYRQQPGQSLTLIATANQGSEATYESGFVIDKFPISRPNLTFSTLTVSNMSPEDSSIYLCSGGGTNYGYTFGSGTRLTVV.

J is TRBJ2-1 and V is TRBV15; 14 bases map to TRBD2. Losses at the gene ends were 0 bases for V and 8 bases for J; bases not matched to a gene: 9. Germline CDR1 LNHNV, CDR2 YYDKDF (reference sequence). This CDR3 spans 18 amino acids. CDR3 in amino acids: CATSRDRGTSGSSDEQFF. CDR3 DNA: TGTGCCACCAGCAGAGATCGAGGGACTAGCGGGAGTTCCGATGAGCAGTTCTTC.

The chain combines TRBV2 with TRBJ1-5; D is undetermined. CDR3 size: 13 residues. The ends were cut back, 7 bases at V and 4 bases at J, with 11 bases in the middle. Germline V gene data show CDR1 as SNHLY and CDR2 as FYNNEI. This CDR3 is CASNSMWNQPQHF. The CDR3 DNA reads TGTGCCAGCAACTCGATGTGGAATCAGCCCCAGCATTTT.